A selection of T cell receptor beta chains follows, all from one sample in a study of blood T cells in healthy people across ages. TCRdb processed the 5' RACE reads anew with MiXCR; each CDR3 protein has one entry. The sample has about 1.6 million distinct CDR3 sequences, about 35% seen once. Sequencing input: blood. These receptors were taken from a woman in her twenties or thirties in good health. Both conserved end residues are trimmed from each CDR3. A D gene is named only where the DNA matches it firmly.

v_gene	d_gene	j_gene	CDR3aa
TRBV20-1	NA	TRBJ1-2	SARDIGLYGYT
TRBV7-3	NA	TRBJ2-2	ASSKGVVGELF
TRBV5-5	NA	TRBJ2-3	ASSLILSGTDTQY
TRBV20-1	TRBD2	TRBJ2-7	SARGNGGNPYEQY
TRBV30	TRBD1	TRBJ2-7	AWSAGTVSYEQY
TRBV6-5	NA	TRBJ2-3	ASWRGTDTQY
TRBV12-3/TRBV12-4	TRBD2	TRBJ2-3	ASRPLAGGSTDTQY
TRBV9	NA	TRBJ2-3	ASSVERGYTDTQY
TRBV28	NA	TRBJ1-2	ASGPTGGYT
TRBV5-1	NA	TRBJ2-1	ASSVSGYPVIYNEQF
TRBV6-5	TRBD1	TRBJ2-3	ASSYGTANTDTQY
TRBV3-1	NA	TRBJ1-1	ASSPGQGRLAF
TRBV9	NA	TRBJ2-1	ASSPISGTTYNEQF
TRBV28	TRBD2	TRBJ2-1	ASSSASGTSVTEQF
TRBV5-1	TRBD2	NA	ASSAGAGGPYNEQY
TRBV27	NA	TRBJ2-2	ASSSADSGELF
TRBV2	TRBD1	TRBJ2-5	ASSEAGQLETQY
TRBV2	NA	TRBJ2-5	ASNPGMAETQY
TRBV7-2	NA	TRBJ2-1	ASSSRAFLNEQF
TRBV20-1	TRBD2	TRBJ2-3	SVRTDTSGGADTQY
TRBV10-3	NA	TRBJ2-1	AISGQEAYNEQF
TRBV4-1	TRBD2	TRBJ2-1	ASSPGKGTSGYNEQF
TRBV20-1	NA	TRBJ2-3	SASSTLSDADTQY
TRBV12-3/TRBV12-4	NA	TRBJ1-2	ASSFGQLPNYGYT
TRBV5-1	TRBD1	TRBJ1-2	ASRRTGGGDGYT
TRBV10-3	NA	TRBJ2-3	AIRNGQSTDTQY
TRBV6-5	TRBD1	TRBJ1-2	ASSLTGQGGGYT
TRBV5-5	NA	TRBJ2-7	ASSLTTGEQY
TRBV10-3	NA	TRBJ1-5	AIWEGGTQPQH
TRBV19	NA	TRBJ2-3	ASSVLPYGTDTQY
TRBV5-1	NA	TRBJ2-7	ASSVQAVSHYEQY
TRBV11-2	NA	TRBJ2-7	ASSSLKPRVHEQY
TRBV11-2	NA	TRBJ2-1	ASSSHGSNNEQF
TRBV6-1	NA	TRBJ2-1	ASSEQARVIDEQF
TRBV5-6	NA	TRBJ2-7	ASSLYDTYEQY
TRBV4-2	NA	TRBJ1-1	SSSQGGTEAF
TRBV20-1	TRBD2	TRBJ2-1	SASGNHSGGGYNEQF
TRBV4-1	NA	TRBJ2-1	ASSLLLVGGSYNEQF
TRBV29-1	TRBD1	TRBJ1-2	GVEDPGTGRGYT
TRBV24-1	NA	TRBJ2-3	ATSDSGLSTDTQY
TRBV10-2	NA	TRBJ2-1	ASSESPGAQF
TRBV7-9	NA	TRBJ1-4	ASSRKGANEKLF
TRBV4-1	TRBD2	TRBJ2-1	ASSQDPLAGGRNEQF
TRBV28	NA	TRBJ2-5	ASTHPYQETQY
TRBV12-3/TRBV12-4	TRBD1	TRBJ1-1	ASSLGGQGGAF
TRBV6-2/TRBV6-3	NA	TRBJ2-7	AISAVGPPYEQY
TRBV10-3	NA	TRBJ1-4	AISDQDRIGTNEKLF
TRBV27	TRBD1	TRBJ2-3	ASSSDRLYTDTQY
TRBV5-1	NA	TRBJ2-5	ASSSGGPKFQETQY
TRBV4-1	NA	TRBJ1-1	ASSLMGSRNTEAF
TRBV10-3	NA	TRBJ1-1	AISESGAIMNTEAF
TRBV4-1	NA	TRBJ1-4	ASSQWDRFGLF
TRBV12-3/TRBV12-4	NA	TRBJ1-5	ASSWGENQPQH